These 28 T cell receptor beta chains were all obtained from the same sample, sequenced in a study of T cells in Graves' hyperthyroidism and ophthalmopathy. RNA transcripts gave rise to amplified TCR beta CDR3 regions. RT-PCR in the first round (using the HTBI primer set) targeted the TCR CDR3. Each CDR3 protein is one row after TCRdb ran MiXCR on the multiplex PCR reads. This table has hundreds of thousands of distinct CDR3 sequences, around 19% appearing once. The sample comprised blood. All receptors come from a woman aged 45-59 years with Graves' hyperthyroidism that later progressed to Graves' ophthalmopathy.

There are many counts of this clonotype. This chain connects TRBV18 to TRBJ1-1; TRBD1 might be the D (6 bases). Germline lookup yields CDR1 KGHSH and CDR2 LQKENI. Trimming cost V 3 bases and J 4 bases, with 15 bases left between them. The CDR3 length is 15 residues. CDR3 amino acids: CASSPLPQGSTEAFF. The CDR3 bases are TGTGCCAGCTCACCCCTCCCACAGGGAAGCACTGAAGCTTTCTTT.

V and J are TRBV19 and TRBJ2-1; D possibly corresponds to TRBD1 (5 bases). The CDR3 has 15 amino acids. V lost 5 bases, J lost 4 bases, and 15 bases lay in between. Germline assignment: CDR1 LNHDA and CDR2 SQIVND (reference sequence). In DNA, the CDR3 is TGTGCCAGTAGTTATCAGGGTGCGGAATACAATGAGCAGTTCTTC. Translating it yields CASSYQGAEYNEQFF.

This clonotype has ten or more counts. This sequence joins TRBV11-1 and TRBJ2-1, with TRBD1 matching 7 bases. The CDR3 spans 15 residues. J was trimmed by 3 bases and V by 1 base; bases with no gene match: 3. Germline CDR1 and CDR2: SGHAT and FQDESV (reference sequence). The CDR3 nucleotides read TGTGCCAGCAGCTTAGTGAGGACAGGCTACAATGAGCAGTTCTTC. This translates into CASSLVRTGYNEQFF.

The chain employs TRBV10-2 and TRBJ1-1; D not certain. The V gene's germline CDR1 is WSHSY and CDR2 SAAADI. The CDR3 length is 14 residues. Trimming removed 1 base from V and 8 bases from J, with 14 bases in between. The CDR3 DNA reads TGCGCCAGCAGTGAGTATGTGGGAGGAGGGGAAGCTTTCTTT. Translated, it gives CASSEYVGGGEAFF.

This clonotype showed up just a few times. The chain has TRBV7-9 and TRBJ1-5, with a possible D match to TRBD1 (6 bases). In germline, CDR1 is SEHNR, CDR2 FQNEAQ (reference sequence). The CDR3 has 14 residues. The ends were cut back, 3 bases at V and 5 bases at J, with 11 bases in the middle. Written as DNA, the CDR3 is TGTGCCAGCAGCTTGGGGGCCTGGGATCAGCCCCAGCATTTT. It encodes CASSLGAWDQPQHF.

The rearrangement links TRBV2 to TRBJ1-3, with a tentative D call TRBD1 (5 bases). The CDR3 runs 17 residues. Germline V CDR1 and CDR2: SNHLY, FYNNEI. V was trimmed by 6 bases and J by 1 base, leaving 19 bases between them. CDR3 loop: CASRQSYGGRSGNTIYF. The CDR3 DNA reads TGTGCCAGCAGACAAAGCTACGGGGGTCGGTCTGGAAACACCATATATTTT.

The gene calls are TRBV19 and TRBJ2-7; TRBD2 matches at 8 bases. The CDR3 has 14 residues. Germline V gene lookup returns CDR1 LNHDA and CDR2 SQIVND (reference sequence). Germline trimming cut 3 bases from V and 0 bases from J; bases unmatched to any gene: 1. This CDR3 reads CASSMTSASYEQYF. In DNA form, the CDR3 reads TGTGCCAGTAGTATGACTAGCGCCTCCTACGAGCAGTACTTC.

This sequence joins TRBV2 and TRBJ2-5; TRBD1 agrees at 8 bases. The J call may be mistaken, given a closer DNA end match to TRBJ2-1. CDR3 length: 13 residues. Looked up from germline, CDR1 is SNHLY and CDR2 is FYNNEI. CDR3 nucleotide sequence: TGTGCCACGACCGGGACAGGCCAAGAGACCCAGTTCTTC. It yields the protein CATTGTGQETQFF.

This chain links TRBV5-1 with TRBJ2-6; possibly TRBD1 for D (5 bases). The CDR3 totals 16 residues. V shed 0 bases and J shed 0 bases, with 7 bases lying between them. Germline CDR1 SGHRS, CDR2 YFSETQ. CDR3 amino acids: CASSLAQGSGANVLTF. The CDR3 nucleotides read TGCGCCAGCAGCTTGGCGCAGGGCTCTGGGGCCAACGTCCTGACTTTC. Combining the CDR3 with reference TRBV5-1 and TRBJ2-6 gives the whole variable domain KAGVTQTPRYLIKTRGQQVTLSCSPISGHRSVSWYQQTPGQGLQFLFEYFSETQRNKGNFPGRFSGRQFSNSRSEMNVSTLELGDSALYLCASSLAQGSGANVLTFGAGSRLTVL.

This clonotype was counted many times. J is TRBJ1-1 and V is TRBV10-3; D might be TRBD1 (5 bases). Germline V lookup: CDR1 ENHRY, CDR2 SYGVKD. Trimming pared 6 bases from V and 0 bases from J, leaving 20 bases between. CDR3 length: 17 residues. CDR3 bases: TGTGCCATCAGACCACACGGGACGGTGACCGTGAACACTGAAGCTTTCTTT. Translation gives CAIRPHGTVTVNTEAFF.

This chain uses TRBV19 with TRBJ1-4; D gene ambiguous. V was pared by 4 bases and J by 7 bases, with 16 bases between. Looked up from germline, CDR1 is LNHDA and CDR2 is SQIVND (reference sequence). CDR3 length equals 15 residues. CDR3 region: CASSTTGARSEKLFF. CDR3 in DNA: TGTGCCAGTAGTACCACTGGCGCTCGGAGTGAAAAACTGTTTTTT.

This clonotype was detected only a few times. The rearrangement joins TRBV5-1 to TRBJ1-2; D is unclear. V lost 3 bases, J lost 4 bases, and 13 bases lay in between. From germline, CDR1 is SGHRS and CDR2 YFSETQ. The CDR3 runs to 14 residues. In DNA, the CDR3 is TGCGCCAGCAGCTCAGAAAGTGTTATCTATGGCTACACCTTC. Protein product: CASSSESVIYGYTF.

This clonotype came up a few times. The chain carries TRBV19 and TRBJ1-1; no clear D. The germline V gene has CDR1 LNHDA and CDR2 SQIVND (reference sequence). The CDR3 covers 13 residues. V shed 9 bases and J shed 0 bases, with 11 bases lying between them. CDR3 loop: CASQSTMNTEAFF. CDR3 bases: TGTGCCAGCCAGAGTACCATGAACACTGAAGCTTTCTTT. Full variable domain (missing parts from reference TRBV19 and TRBJ1-1): DGGITQSPKYLFRKEGQNVTLSCEQNLNHDAMYWYRQDPGQGLRLIYYSQIVNDFQKGDIAEGYSVSREKKESFPLTVTSAQKNPTAFYLCASQSTMNTEAFFGQGTRLTVV.

This chain joins TRBV10-3 and TRBJ2-5; D ambiguous. Looked up from germline, CDR1 is ENHRY and CDR2 is SYGVKD. Trimming pared 2 bases from V and 5 bases from J, leaving 9 bases between. This CDR3 spans 13 amino acids. CDR3 in DNA: TGTGCCATCAGTGAGGAGGTTGGGGAGACCCAGTACTTC. This codes for CAISEEVGETQYF.

This clonotype was counted ten times or more. The chain has TRBV7-2 and TRBJ2-3; the D is unclear. V was clipped by 3 bases and J by 0 bases, with 7 bases between them. The CDR3 extends over 14 amino acids. Looked up from germline, CDR1 is SGHTA and CDR2 is FQGNSA. CDR3 coding DNA: TGTGCCAGCAGCTTCCGACTGAGCACAGATACGCAGTATTTT. Its translation is CASSFRLSTDTQYF.

The rearrangement uses TRBV19 and TRBJ1-2, with a possible D match to TRBD1 (6 bases). The V and J ends lost 3 bases and 2 bases respectively, with 10 bases between them. Looked up from germline, CDR1 is LNHDA and CDR2 is SQIVND (reference sequence). This CDR3 comprises 14 residues. CDR3 sequence (DNA): TGTGCCAGTAGTATCCGAGGGGGGAACTATGGCTACACCTTC. Protein product: CASSIRGGNYGYTF.

The J gene is TRBJ2-2, the V gene TRBV6-5; D is unclear. Germline-derived CDR1 and CDR2 are MNHEY and SVGAGI. Trimming removed 0 bases at V and 6 bases at J, with 11 bases between. The CDR3 has 15 amino acids. CDR3 amino acids: CASSYSKVKAGELFF. The CDR3 nucleotides are TGTGCCAGCAGTTACTCGAAGGTTAAGGCCGGGGAGCTGTTTTTT.

The chain is built from TRBV6-5 and TRBJ1-6; D unresolved. The V end lost 0 bases, the J end lost 3 bases, and 6 bases lay between the germline ends. Germline V gives CDR1 MNHEY, CDR2 SVGAGI. The CDR3 runs 15 residues. CDR3 coding DNA: TGTGCCAGCAGTTACTCATACGACTATAATTCACCCCTCCACTTT. Amino acid sequence: CASSYSYDYNSPLHF.

This clonotype came up many times. The chain joins TRBV11-2 to TRBJ1-5, with D uncertain. The V and J ends lost 3 bases and 8 bases respectively, with 11 bases between them. This CDR3 has 13 amino acids. CDR1 SGHAT and CDR2 FQNNGV come from the germline V gene. The CDR3: CASSLTILEPQHF. The CDR3 nucleotides are TGTGCCAGCAGCTTGACAATCTTGGAGCCCCAGCATTTT.

The chain joins TRBV6-5 to TRBJ2-2; TRBD1 is a possible D gene (6 bases). Germline V gene data show CDR1 as MNHEY and CDR2 as SVGAGI. CDR3 length: 15 amino acids. Trimming left V 0 bases short and J 4 bases short, with 9 bases between. CDR3 in amino acids: CASSYSGAGTGELFF. The CDR3 nucleotides are TGTGCCAGCAGTTACTCGGGGGCCGGCACCGGGGAGCTGTTTTTT.

The chain recombines TRBV10-3 with TRBJ1-2, with 9 bases matching TRBD1. V lost 10 bases and J lost 3; bases outside the gene matches: 6. The germline V gene has CDR1 ENHRY and CDR2 SYGVKD. This CDR3 has 13 residues. CDR3 in amino acids: CANRDREDYGYTF. In DNA, the CDR3 is TGTGCCAACCGGGACAGGGAGGACTATGGCTACACCTTC.

This clonotype turned up a few times. The CDR3 sequence: CSASYSREQFF. The DNA for the CDR3 is TGCAGTGCTAGTTACTCCAGGGAGCAGTTCTTC. The chain links TRBV20-1 to TRBJ2-1; unclear D gene. CDR1 DFQATT and CDR2 SNEGSKA come from the germline V gene (reference sequence). With 3 bases removed from V and 10 bases from J, the gap between germline ends came to 10 bases. The CDR3 length is 11 residues.

This clonotype occurred many times. The chain couples TRBV5-1 to TRBJ1-1, with D possibly matching TRBD1 (6 bases). Germline-derived CDR1 and CDR2 are SGHRS and YFSETQ. Deletions cut 0 bases from V and 6 bases from J, with 12 bases between. The CDR3 has 14 residues. The CDR3 loop is CASSLDGGQPEAFF. DNA of the CDR3: TGCGCCAGCAGCTTGGATGGGGGGCAACCTGAAGCTTTCTTT.

The chain carries TRBV6-5 and TRBJ1-6, with 7 bases that match TRBD1. Germline CDR1 and CDR2: MNHEY and SVGAGI. With V trimmed by 2 bases and J by 5 bases, 3 bases remained unmatched. This CDR3 is 15 amino acids long. CDR3 in DNA: TGTGCCAGCAGTTACAGGGGGCGAGATAATTCACCCCTCCACTTT. Protein sequence: CASSYRGRDNSPLHF.

This clonotype was picked up a small number of times. CDR3 DNA: TGTGCCAGCAGCGCCCGGGACAGGGGGGTTAATGAAAAACTGTTTTTT. This translates into CASSARDRGVNEKLFF. J is TRBJ1-4 and V is TRBV7-8; 11 bases are shared with TRBD1. CDR1 is SGHVS, CDR2 FQNEAQ, per germline. The CDR3 covers 16 residues. J was trimmed by 4 bases and V by 5 bases; bases with no gene match: 6.

This chain joins TRBV20-1 and TRBJ1-5; D is possibly TRBD1 (5 bases). The V and J ends lost 0 bases and 2 bases respectively, with 11 bases between them. Germline values: CDR1 DFQATT, CDR2 SNEGSKA (reference sequence). The CDR3 is 15 residues long. The CDR3 coding sequence is TGCAGTGCTAGAGAAAGGGGATGGGGCAATCAGCCCCAGCATTTT. It codes for CSARERGWGNQPQHF.

This clonotype has a count of ten or more. V and J are TRBV5-1 and TRBJ2-2; D is uncertain. Per the germline V gene, CDR1 is SGHRS and CDR2 is YFSETQ. This CDR3 comprises 13 residues. V lost 5 bases and J 0 bases, leaving 5 bases between the germline ends. The CDR3 DNA is TGCGCCAGCAGAATAACGAACACCGGGGAGCTGTTTTTT. It is translated as CASRITNTGELFF.

This clonotype was seen repeatedly, ten times or more. The genes are TRBV18 and TRBJ2-1; TRBD1 is a possible D gene (5 bases). Trimming left V 1 base short and J 5 bases short, with 15 bases between. This CDR3 is 16 amino acids long. Germline-derived CDR1 and CDR2 are KGHSH and LQKENI. Written as DNA, the CDR3 is TGTGCCAGCTCACCACGGGGCAGCCGGGCCCACAATGAGCAGTTCTTC. It yields the protein CASSPRGSRAHNEQFF. Full variable domain (remainder filled in from reference TRBV18 and TRBJ2-1): NAGVMQNPRHLVRRRGQEARLRCSPMKGHSHVYWYRQLPEEGLKFMVYLQKENIIDESGMPKERFSAEFPKEGPSILRIQQVVRGDSAAYFCASSPRGSRAHNEQFFGPGTRLTVL.